This TCR beta chain was retrieved from a study of regulatory T cells in long-lasting Graves disease. Study background: Newly diagnosed Graves' patients took antithyroid drugs under 3 months.

This clonotype showed up many times. Its antigen is as yet unknown. Germline-derived CDR1 and CDR2 are DFQATT and SNEGSKA (reference sequence). With 4 bases removed from V and 2 bases from J, the gap between germline ends came to 10 bases. The CDR3 contains 13 residues. The time point here: newly diagnosed GD, antithyroid drugs for less than 3 months. With RNA extracted from PBMCs as input, the TCR library was made. Nine milliliters of peripheral blood were drawn into EDTA tubes. Construction of the TCR beta libraries employed iRepertoire HTBI primers in conjunction with Arm-PCR of CDR3 regions. TCRdb reanalysed the multiplex PCR reads using MiXCR and keeps one entry per CDR3 protein. The sample records approximately 400,000 distinct CDR3 sequences, roughly 15% being singletons. Whole-study findings and limits: Newly diagnosed disease favored TRBV20-1 and TRBJ2-1 over persistent disease.

Sample: peripheral blood mononuclear cells (PBMCs), taken at new diagnosis, from a patient treated with antithyroid drugs. The V gene is TRBV20-1, the J gene TRBJ2-3; D unclear. The TCR was taken from a female donor with Graves disease. The CDR3 reads CSATSTSTDTQYF. As DNA, the CDR3 is TGCAGTGCTACCTCCACTTCCACAGATACGCAGTATTTT.